This TCR beta chain was sequenced during a study of T-cell reconstitution after alpha-beta-depleted transplantation in children (dated by TCRdb to about 2016). Context from the whole study: Using TCR repertoire profiling, the study quantitatively followed how T-cell immune reconstitution unfolded in children after TCRalphabeta/CD19-depleted allogeneic hematopoietic cell transplantation.

Note on this clonotype: Its binding antigen is unknown. No quality values exist for individual bases; no much larger clone is one base distant.

The library was produced with PCR. Reads for this sample came from an Illumina HiSeq 2500. TCR libraries were prepared with molecular barcoding, using unique molecular identifiers to normalize TCRbeta repertoire quantification. Through fastp at Q25 and MiXCR, TCRdb rebuilt clones from the public reads, retaining in-frame beta chains. Entries that share a CDR3 protein sequence are merged under the most common genes and DNA. This sample is represented by just under 150,000 distinct CDR3 sequences; about 9% of them were singletons. The ten most abundant clones make up 15% to 20% of the sample. The junction carries 17 bases between V and J, which are trimmed by 1 base and 4 bases respectively. The CDR3, cysteine through phenylalanine, is 16 amino acids long. Of the read, only the CDR3 DNA is kept; its 48 bases are in frame from base 1. The germline V gene encodes CDR1 SGHKS and CDR2 YYEKEE (reference sequence).

Study-level results and caveats: Over the following months the frequencies of hyperexpanded clones went down, and after one year T-cell counts and TCRbeta diversity were mostly credited to newly produced T cells. In some patients, the high TCRbeta diversity seen at day 60 was put down to recipient T cells and intrathymic progenitors that had survived conditioning. The apparently early recovery of alphabetaT-cell counts about two months after transplant reportedly depended on only several hundred rapidly expanded clones that came from non-depleted graft cells.

The meaning of the sample's treatment or condition label: allogeneic hematopoietic cell transplantation with graft depleted of TCRalphabeta T cells and CD19 B cells. The children who served as transplant recipients had been given grafts of TCRalphabeta/CD19-depleted allogeneic hematopoietic cells. Material: PBMCs, mostly from graft donor cells, obtained 180 days after TCRalphabeta/CD19-depleted stem cell transplant. This clonotype was obtained from a female patient aged 2-9 years who had a stem cell transplant for congenital amegakaryocytic thrombocytopenia, so the T cells may come from the graft donor. The chain is made from TRBV5-5 and TRBJ1-2, with the D gene not confidently named. The DNA is as follows: TGTGCCAGCAGCTTGTCTCCGGGGAGAATAAGCTATGGCTACACCTTC. Translated, it gives CASSLSPGRISYGYTF.